The 25 T cell receptor beta chains below all came from one sample that was sequenced in a study of blood T cell repertoires in COVID-19. The repertoire was sequenced with immunoSEQ multiplex PCR; TCRdb's copy has only in-frame clones and lacks some. The table lists approximately 220,000 clones, about four fifths of them singletons. Sequenced input: peripheral blood. The receptors were gathered from a woman between 40 and 55 years old with active or convalescent COVID-19.

J is TRBJ2-1 and V is TRBV5-5; a possible D gene is TRBD1 (6 bases). V was trimmed by 3 bases and J by 5 bases, leaving 15 bases between them. Germline values: CDR1 SGHKS, CDR2 YYEKEE (reference sequence). The CDR3 is made up of 15 amino acids. CDR3 sequence reads: CASSYSVGDNNEQFF. The CDR3 bases are TGTGCCAGCAGCTATAGTGTAGGGGACAACAATGAGCAGTTCTTC.

V is TRBV7-3 and J is TRBJ1-2; TRBD1 is a possible D gene (6 bases). Trimming cost V 0 bases and J 4 bases, with 6 bases left between them. CDR3 size: 13 residues. CDR1 and CDR2 from the germline V gene are SGHTA and FQGTGA. The CDR3 here is CASSLTDSYGYTF. CDR3 DNA sequence: TGTGCCAGCAGCTTAACGGACAGCTATGGCTACACCTTC.

The J gene is TRBJ1-2, the V gene TRBV27; possibly TRBD1 for D (6 bases). Per germline, CDR1 MNHEY and CDR2 SMNVEV (reference sequence). Trimming removed 6 bases at V and 4 bases at J, with 12 bases between. CDR3 length equals 13 residues. CDR3 DNA: TGTGCCAGCAGCTTTACAGGGTCCTATGGCTACACCTTC. Amino acids: CASSFTGSYGYTF.

V is TRBV29-1 and J is TRBJ2-7; perhaps TRBD2 as D (6 bases). This CDR3 contains 14 residues. V lost 6 bases, J lost 0 bases, and 15 bases lay in between. CDR1 is SQVTM, CDR2 ANQGSEA, per germline. The CDR3 region is CSVARAGISYEQYF. The DNA of the CDR3 is TGCAGCGTGGCAAGGGCGGGGATCTCCTACGAGCAGTACTTC.

The chain combines TRBV28 with TRBJ2-1; possibly TRBD1 for D (6 bases). V lost 6 bases and J lost 4, with 28 bases in between. The length of the CDR3 is 19 residues. The germline CDR1 and CDR2 sequences are MDHEN and SYDVKM. In DNA, the CDR3 is TGTGCCAGCAGACACCCTGTGGTTAAGGGGACAATCTTATACAATGAGCAGTTCTTC. It is translated as CASRHPVVKGTILYNEQFF.

A single count supports this clone. The chain is built from TRBV4-3 and TRBJ1-2; D might be TRBD1 (5 bases). Germline V gene data show CDR1 as LGHNA and CDR2 as YSLEER. V dropped 1 base and J dropped 4 bases, with 16 bases sitting between them. The CDR3 sequence is 16 residues long. The CDR3, as DNA: TGCGCCAGCAGCCAAGTGACGGCAGGGCTGATCTATGGCTACACCTTC. It translates to CASSQVTAGLIYGYTF.

The chain combines TRBV13 with TRBJ2-1; D gene ambiguous. This CDR3 is built from 14 residues. V was shortened by 0 bases and J by 8 bases, with 11 bases between the two germline ends. Germline V gene sequence: CDR1 PRHDT, CDR2 FYEKMQ (reference sequence). CDR3 sequence: CASSLGPLVDEQFF. The DNA of the CDR3 is TGTGCCAGCAGCTTAGGACCTCTAGTGGATGAGCAGTTCTTC.

The chain joins TRBV7-3 to TRBJ1-2; no firm D call. V dropped 1 base and J dropped 6 bases, with 9 bases sitting between them. CDR1 is SGHTA and CDR2 is FQGTGA in the germline V gene. The CDR3 contains 13 residues. CDR3 nucleotides: TGTGCCAGCAGCTTAATAGGGAGCAATGGCTACACCTTC. Its translation is CASSLIGSNGYTF.

The chain carries TRBV5-6 and TRBJ2-2, with TRBD1 as a possible D gene (6 bases). The CDR3 sequence is 15 residues long. CDR1 is SGHDT, CDR2 YYEEEE, per germline. V was pared by 3 bases and J by 1 base, with 10 bases between. CDR3 in amino acids: CASSSKDRNTGELFF. In DNA form, the CDR3 reads TGTGCCAGCAGCTCCAAGGACAGGAACACCGGGGAGCTGTTTTTT.

For this clone: The same CDR3 arises from other DNA sequences in this sample as well. The J gene is TRBJ2-1, the V gene TRBV7-8, with 9 nucleotides matching TRBD2. CDR1 and CDR2 from the germline V gene are SGHVS and FQNEAQ. This CDR3 contains 15 residues. Trimming cost V 1 base and J 4 bases; bases outside gene matches: 2. The CDR3 reads CASSLGAGGYNEQFF. For the CDR3, the DNA is TGTGCCAGCAGCTTAGGAGCGGGAGGTTACAATGAGCAGTTCTTC.

The chain has TRBV6-5 and TRBJ2-1; the match to TRBD2 covers 11 bases. V trimming: 6 bases; J trimming: 7 bases; junction bases outside the gene matches: 8. The CDR3 extends over 15 amino acids. The germline gives CDR1 MNHEY, CDR2 SVGAGI. CDR3 coding DNA: TGTGCCAGCAGCTCGCTAGCGGGGGGAATAAATGAGCAGTTCTTC. It yields the protein CASSSLAGGINEQFF.

CDR3: CASSFRQGDGEKLFF. CDR3 DNA sequence: TGTGCCAGCAGTTTTCGGCAGGGCGATGGGGAAAAACTGTTTTTT. V gene TRBV28 combines with J gene TRBJ1-4, with a possible D match to TRBD1 (5 bases). Germline CDR1 MDHEN, CDR2 SYDVKM. This CDR3 has 15 residues. V lost 3 bases, J lost 8 bases, and 16 bases lay in between. The entire variable domain, with the rest obtained from reference TRBV28 and TRBJ1-4, is as follows: DVKVTQSSRYLVKRTGEKVFLECVQDMDHENMFWYRQDPGLGLRLIYFSYDVKMKEKGDIPEGYSVSREKKERFSLILESASTNQTSMYLCASSFRQGDGEKLFFGSGTQLSVL.

V and J are TRBV7-9 and TRBJ2-5; TRBD1 is a possible D gene (6 bases). Per the germline V gene, CDR1 is SEHNR and CDR2 is FQNEAQ (reference sequence). This CDR3 is built from 14 residues. V shed 6 bases and J shed 1 base, with 12 bases lying between them. In DNA, the CDR3 is TGTGCCAGCAGTCAACAGGGATTCCAAGAGACCCAGTACTTC. Amino acids: CASSQQGFQETQYF. Together with reference TRBV7-9 and TRBJ2-5, the CDR3 gives the full variable domain: DTGVSQNPRHKITKRGQNVTFRCDPISEHNRLYWYRQTLGQGPEFLTYFQNEAQLEKSRLLSDRFSAERPKGSFSTLEIQRTEQGDSAMYLCASSQQGFQETQYFGPGTRLLVL.

This clone was recorded a few times. This sequence joins TRBV3-1 (or the pseudogene TRBV3-2) and TRBJ1-2; D is possibly TRBD1 (5 bases). Trimming stripped 4 bases from V and 4 bases from J, with 13 bases between. CDR1 and CDR2 (germline): LGHDT, YNNKEL (reference sequence). This CDR3 has 14 residues. The chain's CDR3 is CASSLGTQLYGYTF. For the CDR3, the DNA is TGTGCCAGCAGCCTCGGGACTCAGCTCTATGGCTACACCTTC.

The V gene is TRBV7-9, the J gene TRBJ1-1; TRBD1 agrees at 7 bases. This CDR3 is 17 amino acids long. CDR1 and CDR2 from the germline V gene are SEHNR and FQNEAQ (reference sequence). Trimming took 1 base from V and 11 from J; bases not matched to a gene: 19. The CDR3 DNA sequence: TGTGCCAGCAGCTTAGAAGGACAGGATCGAGGGTCGAAGTGGGCTTTCTTT. It encodes CASSLEGQDRGSKWAFF.

This clone was counted once. The chain carries TRBV18 and TRBJ2-6; 9 bases agree with TRBD1. The junction had 1 base not matched to a gene; V was cut back by 1 base and J by 0 bases. The CDR3 consists of 17 residues. The germline V gene encodes CDR1 KGHSH and CDR2 LQKENI. The CDR3 spells CASSPRGQGSGANVLTF. DNA for the CDR3: TGTGCCAGCTCACCACGGGGACAGGGCTCTGGGGCCAACGTCCTGACTTTC. The variable domain in full, with the rest retrieved from reference TRBV18 and TRBJ2-6, is NAGVMQNPRHLVRRRGQEARLRCSPMKGHSHVYWYRQLPEEGLKFMVYLQKENIIDESGMPKERFSAEFPKEGPSILRIQQVVRGDSAAYFCASSPRGQGSGANVLTFGAGSRLTVL.

This chain uses TRBV5-6 with TRBJ2-5; 10 bases align to TRBD1. The CDR3 totals 15 residues. CDR1 and CDR2 (germline): SGHDT, YYEEEE. Losses at the gene ends were 2 bases for V and 3 bases for J; bases not matched to a gene: 4. CDR3 residues: CASSLPGTGEETQYF. CDR3 nucleotides: TGTGCCAGCAGCTTACCAGGGACAGGGGAAGAGACCCAGTACTTC.

V usage is TRBV24-1 and J usage is TRBJ2-5; 14 bases are shared with TRBD2. Germline V gene lookup returns CDR1 KGHDR and CDR2 SFDVKD. With V trimmed by 4 bases and J by 5 bases, 5 bases remained unmatched. CDR3 length equals 16 residues. CDR3 loop: CATSEQGLAGVETQYF. DNA of the CDR3: TGTGCCACCAGTGAGCAGGGACTAGCGGGAGTGGAGACCCAGTACTTC.

The chain joins TRBV7-9 to TRBJ1-4; the D is unclear. Trimming shortened V by 5 bases and J by 7 bases, and 11 bases separated the two germline ends. The CDR3 has 13 amino acids. The germline gives CDR1 SEHNR, CDR2 FQNEAQ (reference sequence). The CDR3 region is CASSLVGGEKLFF. The CDR3 DNA is TGTGCCAGCAGCCTGGTCGGTGGTGAAAAACTGTTTTTT.

This sequence joins TRBV5-4 and TRBJ1-2; D is ambiguous. Trimming pared 3 bases from V and 6 bases from J, leaving 12 bases between. The CDR3 spans 13 residues. The germline CDR1 and CDR2 sequences are SGHNT and YYREEE (reference sequence). The CDR3 region is CASSSGYSHGYTF. The CDR3 coding sequence is TGTGCCAGCAGCTCCGGTTATTCCCATGGCTACACCTTC.

V and J are TRBV4-1 and TRBJ2-2; 7 nucleotides line up with TRBD1. Germline trimming cut 2 bases from V and 7 bases from J; bases unmatched to any gene: 4. Germline V gives CDR1 MGHRA, CDR2 YSYEKL. This CDR3 has 14 residues. The CDR3 DNA reads as TGCGCCAGCAGCCAAACAGGGGTTGACGGGGAGCTGTTTTTT. This translates into CASSQTGVDGELFF.

V is TRBV19 and J is TRBJ1-5; the D is unclear. This CDR3 has 15 residues. Germline V gene sequence: CDR1 LNHDA, CDR2 SQIVND (reference sequence). Trimming removed 6 bases from V and 3 bases from J, with 15 bases in between. CDR3 protein: CASRTQVESNQPQHF. CDR3 DNA: TGTGCCAGTAGGACACAAGTAGAGTCCAATCAGCCCCAGCATTTT.

The CDR3 protein is CASSLGQGKFF. The CDR3 DNA follows: TGTGCCAGCAGCTTAGGGCAGGGGAAGTTCTTC. The genes are TRBV11-3 and TRBJ2-1; D may be TRBD1 (6 bases). Per germline, CDR1 SGHNT and CDR2 YENEEA. Trimming pared 1 base from V and 14 bases from J, leaving 9 bases between. CDR3 length: 11 amino acids.

The V call is TRBV5-1, the J call TRBJ1-1; TRBD1 might be the D (6 bases). The CDR3 has 15 amino acids. The V and J ends lost 5 bases and 1 base respectively, with 15 bases between them. The germline V gene encodes CDR1 SGHRS and CDR2 YFSETQ. The CDR3 sequence: CASSPQGWQNTEAFF. The CDR3, as DNA: TGCGCCAGCAGTCCACAGGGATGGCAGAACACTGAAGCTTTCTTT.

This chain joins TRBV9 and TRBJ1-5; D is ambiguous. This CDR3 contains 13 residues. CDR1 is SGDLS, CDR2 YYNGEE, per germline. V shed 4 bases and J shed 10 bases, with 15 bases lying between them. The CDR3 loop is CASSLGDSGPQHF. In DNA form, the CDR3 reads TGTGCCAGCAGCCTAGGCGACTCGGGACCCCAGCATTTT.